These T cell receptor beta chains were read from a single sample in a study of T cell repertoires in ileal Crohn's disease. Clones were sequenced by immunoSEQ multiplex PCR, and TCRdb holds only the in-frame ones, with some missing. Among approximately 13,000 clones listed, roughly four fifths were seen once. Material for sequencing was ileal tissue. These receptors were obtained from an adult with Crohn's disease. The CDR3 runs from the conserved cysteine through the conserved F or W. A D gene is named only where the DNA matches it firmly. Clone size, where shown, is once, few, many, or a class for clones that have expanded.

v_call: TRBV7-9
d_call: .
j_call: TRBJ2-7
clone_size: .
cdr3_aa: CASSNIGRANTYEQYF
cdr3_nt: TGTGCCAGCAGCAATATCGGCAGGGCAAACACCTACGAGCAGTACTTC

v_call: TRBV11-2
d_call: TRBD2
j_call: TRBJ2-5
clone_size: .
cdr3_aa: CASSLGLAGASKETQYF
cdr3_nt: TGTGCCAGCAGCTTAGGTTTAGCGGGGGCTTCTAAGGAGACCCAGTACTTC

v_call: TRBV6-1
d_call: TRBD1
j_call: TRBJ2-7
clone_size: once
cdr3_aa: CASSEGGDSSYEQYF
cdr3_nt: TGTGCCAGCAGTGAAGGTGGGGACAGCTCCTACGAGCAGTACTTC

v_call: TRBV19
d_call: TRBD2
j_call: TRBJ2-3
clone_size: .
cdr3_aa: CASSITLAEFDTQYF
cdr3_nt: TGTGCCAGTAGTATAACACTAGCGGAGTTCGATACGCAGTATTTT

v_call: TRBV15
d_call: TRBD1
j_call: TRBJ1-3
clone_size: .
cdr3_aa: CATSPGQVNAGNTIYF
cdr3_nt: TGTGCCACCAGCCCGGGACAGGTAAACGCTGGAAACACCATATATTTT

v_call: TRBV5-1
d_call: TRBD1
j_call: TRBJ1-2
clone_size: .
cdr3_aa: CASSADRGRGGYTF
cdr3_nt: TGCGCCAGCAGCGCAGACAGGGGTAGGGGTGGCTACACCTTC

v_call: TRBV5-1
d_call: .
j_call: TRBJ2-5
clone_size: once
cdr3_aa: CASSFGGLSIVKTQYF
cdr3_nt: TGCGCCAGCAGCTTTGGGGGACTCTCTATTGTAAAGACCCAGTACTTC

v_call: TRBV11-3
d_call: TRBD1
j_call: TRBJ1-1
clone_size: .
cdr3_aa: CASSSDRDTEAFF
cdr3_nt: TGTGCCAGCAGCTCGGACAGGGACACTGAAGCTTTCTTT

v_call: TRBV5-4
d_call: .
j_call: TRBJ2-6
clone_size: .
cdr3_aa: CASSLGSSGANVLTF
cdr3_nt: TGTGCCAGCAGCTTGGGGAGCTCTGGGGCCAACGTCCTGACTTTC

v_call: TRBV7-3
d_call: .
j_call: TRBJ2-3
clone_size: .
cdr3_aa: CASSLQGTDTQYF
cdr3_nt: TGTGCCAGCAGCTTACAGGGCACAGATACGCAGTATTTT

v_call: TRBV7-6
d_call: .
j_call: TRBJ2-3
clone_size: .
cdr3_aa: CASSGGFADTQYF
cdr3_nt: TGTGCCAGCAGTGGGGGGTTTGCAGATACGCAGTATTTT

v_call: TRBV18
d_call: .
j_call: TRBJ2-1
clone_size: .
cdr3_aa: CASSDDKGSYNEQFF
cdr3_nt: TGTGCCAGCTCTGACGACAAAGGCTCCTACAATGAGCAGTTCTTC

v_call: TRBV5-1
d_call: TRBD2
j_call: TRBJ2-5
clone_size: .
cdr3_aa: CASRLAGRQGETQYF
cdr3_nt: TGCGCCAGCAGACTAGCGGGGCGGCAGGGGGAGACCCAGTACTTC

v_call: TRBV18
d_call: TRBD1
j_call: TRBJ2-7
clone_size: .
cdr3_aa: CASSPIRGSDEQYF
cdr3_nt: TGTGCCAGCTCACCAATCAGGGGGAGCGACGAGCAGTACTTC

v_call: TRBV5-1
d_call: TRBD1
j_call: TRBJ1-3
clone_size: .
cdr3_aa: CASSSGQSSGNTIYF
cdr3_nt: TGCGCCAGCAGCTCGGGACAGTCCTCTGGAAACACCATATATTTT